The 23 T cell receptor beta chains presented below share a single source sample, sequenced in a study of molecular identifiers for immune sequencing clone quantification. Via MiXCR, TCRdb re-called the PCR reads, giving one row per CDR3 protein. The profile covers about 630,000 distinct CDR3 sequences, with about 25% appearing a single time and 0.78% taken by the ten largest. Sample: naive CD8+ T cells from blood, with Jurkat cell RNA spiked in. Stated subset: FACS-sorted CD8+CD4-CCR7+CD45RA+ naive T cells. These receptors all come from a human donor in good health. Some libraries in this study had Jurkat cell RNA spiked in.

A word on this clonotype: This may be a read error: a much more frequent sequence differs by one nucleotide. The chain couples TRBV29-1 to TRBJ2-7, with TRBD2 matching 7 bases. CDR1 SQVTM and CDR2 ANQGSEA come from the germline V gene. The CDR3 has 12 residues. The CDR3 sequence is CSVSSGTYGQYF. The CDR3 bases are TGCAGCGTTTCTAGCGGCACCTACGGGCAGTACTTC.

To note about this clonotype: One junction end disagrees with the germline gene, perhaps due to a read error. The chain has TRBV6-5 and TRBJ1-2; D gene uncertain. Germline assignment: CDR1 MNHEY and CDR2 SVGAGI. This CDR3 spans 14 amino acids. The CDR3 spells CTSSYGPYIDGYTF. DNA for the CDR3: TGTACCAGCAGTTACGGCCCGTACATTGATGGCTACACCTTC.

The chain links TRBV25-1 to TRBJ2-1; D is unresolved. With 4 bases removed from V and 0 bases from J, the gap between germline ends came to 10 bases. The CDR3 is 15 amino acids. Germline CDR1 is MGHDK and CDR2 is SYGVNS. The CDR3: CASSVSDDSYNEQFF. In DNA form, the CDR3 reads TGTGCCAGCAGTGTATCCGACGACTCCTACAATGAGCAGTTCTTC.

This clonotype was counted many times. The chain joins TRBV9 to TRBJ1-2, with unresolved D. V gave up 8 bases and J gave up 1 base, with 12 bases separating them. The CDR3 runs 13 residues. CDR1 SGDLS and CDR2 YYNGEE come from the germline V gene. The DNA for the CDR3 is TGTGCCAGAGGTCCACACCTTAACTATGGCTACACCTTC. Residues: CARGPHLNYGYTF.

This clonotype has a count of ten or more. The chain recombines TRBV7-9 with TRBJ2-2; D is ambiguous. Trimming took 6 bases from V and 6 from J, leaving 8 bases between them. Germline V gene sequence: CDR1 SEHNR, CDR2 FQNEAQ (reference sequence). The CDR3 is 12 amino acids. CDR3 sequence: CASSRSAGELFF. The CDR3 nucleotides read TGTGCCAGCAGTCGGTCCGCCGGGGAGCTGTTTTTT.

This clonotype has ten or more counts. The chain employs TRBV29-1 and TRBJ1-1; 8 bases are a match to TRBD1. The CDR3 contains 13 residues. Germline trimming cut 4 bases from V and 3 bases from J; bases unmatched to any gene: 4. The germline V gene has CDR1 SQVTM and CDR2 ANQGSEA. The CDR3 DNA reads as TGCAGCGTTGGAGAGACAGGGGACACTGAAGCTTTCTTT. Residues: CSVGETGDTEAFF.

Comments on this clonotype: A junction boundary mismatches the germline segment, possibly from a read error. The rearrangement uses TRBV5-1 and TRBJ1-1; D might be TRBD1 (5 bases). In germline, CDR1 is SGHRS, CDR2 YFSETQ. This CDR3 region has 15 residues. DNA of the CDR3: TGCGCCAGCAGCTTGGCCGGGACCTTGTGGACTGAAGCTCTCTTT. This encodes CASSLAGTLWTEALF.

The rearrangement links TRBV20-1 to TRBJ1-2; D uncertain. The CDR3 consists of 13 residues. The germline V gene has CDR1 DFQATT and CDR2 SNEGSKA (reference sequence). Trimming shortened V by 1 base and J by 3 bases, and 9 bases separated the two germline ends. DNA for the CDR3: TGCAGTGCTAGAGTCCAGGACGACTATGGCTACACCTTC. Translation gives CSARVQDDYGYTF.

This clonotype appeared many times. V and J are TRBV6-2 or TRBV6-3 and TRBJ2-6; D is perhaps TRBD1 (5 bases). V was shortened by 6 bases and J by 2 bases, with 14 bases between the two germline ends. The length of the CDR3 is 16 residues. Germline values: CDR1 MNHEY, CDR2 SVGEGT. This CDR3 is CASRHGRTPGANVLTF. CDR3 DNA: TGTGCCAGCAGACACGGAAGGACACCTGGGGCCAACGTCCTGACTTTC.

This clonotype was observed many times. The gene calls are TRBV6-5 and TRBJ2-5, with D unclear. Germline CDR1 is MNHEY and CDR2 is SVGAGI. The CDR3 covers 14 residues. Deletions cut 3 bases from V and 1 base from J, with 9 bases between. The CDR3 DNA reads TGTGCCAGCAGTTATTCGGTCAGCCAAGAGACCCAGTACTTC. It encodes CASSYSVSQETQYF.

As concerns this clonotype: A much larger clonotype is one base distant, so this may be a read error. The gene calls are TRBV4-2 and TRBJ2-1; D possibly matches TRBD1 or TRBD2 (5 bases each). This CDR3 region has 13 residues. V lost 3 bases and J 7 bases, leaving 10 bases between the germline ends. Germline-derived CDR1 and CDR2 are LGHNA and YNFKEQ. The chain's CDR3 is CASSQYWGNEQFF. The CDR3 nucleotides read TGTGCCAGCAGCCAGTACTGGGGGAATGAGCAGTTCTTC.

This clonotype appeared many times. This sequence joins TRBV29-1 and TRBJ2-7, with D possibly TRBD2 on 6 matching bases. Germline CDR1 SQVTM, CDR2 ANQGSEA. V was clipped by 3 bases and J by 4 bases, with 13 bases between them. The CDR3 consists of 13 residues. The CDR3 protein is CSVEVGEVYEQYF. CDR3 bases: TGCAGCGTTGAGGTGGGGGAGGTGTACGAGCAGTACTTC.

This clonotype was observed many times. The CDR3: CASSLEQGDTEAFF. CDR3 DNA: TGTGCCAGCAGCTTAGAACAGGGGGACACTGAAGCTTTCTTT. This rearrangement joins TRBV7-9 to TRBJ1-1, with 8 bases fitting TRBD1. CDR3 length: 14 residues. V trimming: 1 base; J trimming: 3 bases; junction bases outside the gene matches: 1. The germline V gene encodes CDR1 SEHNR and CDR2 FQNEAQ (reference sequence).

This clonotype was observed once. A read error may explain this, as a much larger clone is one base away. The chain couples TRBV7-2 to TRBJ1-4; no firm D call. V lost 3 bases and J lost 7, with 18 bases in between. The CDR3 consists of 16 residues. Germline loops: CDR1 SGHTA, CDR2 FQGNSA. The CDR3 sequence is CASSFRQASRGEKLFF. CDR3 DNA sequence: TGTGCCAGCAGCTTCAGGCAGGCCTCACGGGGTGAAAAACTGTTTTTT. Full variable domain (missing parts from reference TRBV7-2 and TRBJ1-4): GAGVSQSPSNKVTEKGKDVELRCDPISGHTALYWYRQSLGQGLEFLIYFQGNSAPDKSGLPSDRFSAERTGGSVSTLTIQRTQQEDSAVYLCASSFRQASRGEKLFFGSGTQLSVL.

This clonotype showed up just a few times. The gene calls are TRBV11-2 and TRBJ2-1, with D maybe TRBD2 (7 bases). With 0 bases removed from V and 4 bases from J, the gap between germline ends came to 13 bases. Germline values: CDR1 SGHAT, CDR2 FQNNGV. CDR3 length: 16 amino acids. In DNA form, the CDR3 reads TGTGCCAGCAGCTTAGATCCGGGGGGCCTTTACAATGAGCAGTTCTTC. It codes for CASSLDPGGLYNEQFF.

This clonotype was seen more than once but under ten times. The chain couples TRBV29-1 to TRBJ2-1; maybe TRBD1 (6 bases). The CDR3 sequence is 14 residues long. CDR1 is SQVTM and CDR2 is ANQGSEA in the germline V gene. V gave up 3 bases and J gave up 4 bases, with 13 bases separating them. The CDR3, as DNA: TGCAGCGTTGAGGGGACAACTTGGTACAATGAGCAGTTCTTC. Encoded protein: CSVEGTTWYNEQFF.

This clonotype was found many times. V gene TRBV7-9 combines with J gene TRBJ2-3; 16 bases fit TRBD2. This CDR3 contains 19 residues. The ends lost 5 bases at V and 1 base at J; junction bases unmatched: 9. CDR1 is SEHNR, CDR2 FQNEAQ, per germline (reference sequence). The CDR3 reads CASSRAGTSGRGRTDTQYF. The CDR3 nucleotides read TGTGCCAGCAGCCGAGCCGGGACTAGCGGGAGGGGTCGCACAGATACGCAGTATTTT.

As regards this clonotype: Being one base from a much bigger clone, this may be a read error. The chain employs TRBV5-1 and TRBJ2-5; a weak D match, TRBD1 (6 bases). The germline gives CDR1 SGHRS, CDR2 YFSETQ. The CDR3 loop spans 18 amino acids. V was trimmed by 3 bases and J by 1 base, leaving 22 bases between them. CDR3 amino acids: CASSSPKRDTSPQETQYF. The CDR3 DNA reads TGCGCCAGCAGCTCCCCAAAACGGGACACCAGTCCCCAAGAGACCCAGTACTTC.

Of note for this clonotype: The CDR3 end shows no conserved phenylalanine or tryptophan, and so a read error is likely. The rearrangement joins TRBV30 to TRBJ2-1, with no clear D. Trimming left V 0 bases short and J 5 bases short, with 8 bases between. Germline V lookup: CDR1 GTSNPN, CDR2 SVGIG (reference sequence). The CDR3 contains 13 residues. CDR3 sequence: CAWSVQIDNEQFL. CDR3 DNA: TGTGCCTGGAGTGTACAAATCGACAATGAGCAGTTCCTC.

The rearrangement uses TRBV6-2 or TRBV6-3 and TRBJ1-5; maybe TRBD1 (6 bases). The CDR3 is 15 amino acids. Germline-derived CDR1 and CDR2 are MNHEY and SVGEGT. The germline V and J ends were trimmed by 0 bases and 11 bases, with 17 bases remaining between them. The DNA of the CDR3 is TGTGCCAGCAGTTACTCCCTCAGGGGTGGCCAGTCCCAGCATTTT. Translating it yields CASSYSLRGGQSQHF.

This chain connects TRBV15 to TRBJ2-1; D call uncertain. Germline V CDR1 and CDR2: LNHNV, YYDKDF (reference sequence). Between the trimmed V and J ends, which lost 0 bases and 5 bases, there was a span of 11 bases. This CDR3 has 15 amino acids. CDR3 sequence (DNA): TGTGCCACCAGCAGAGATCTTGGATTAAACAATGAGCAGTTCTTC. Translated, it gives CATSRDLGLNNEQFF.

This clonotype has only a few counts. The chain has TRBV3-1 and TRBJ2-1; 13 bases fit TRBD2. CDR1 is LGHDT and CDR2 is YNNKEL in the germline V gene (reference sequence). The junction had 7 bases not matched to a gene; V was cut back by 3 bases and J by 8 bases. The CDR3 contains 16 residues. The CDR3 coding sequence is TGTGCCAGCAGCCAGCAAGGACTAGCGGGAGCGGATGAGCAGTTCTTC. Its translation is CASSQQGLAGADEQFF.

The table lists this clonotype with a few counts. The chain recombines TRBV7-9 with TRBJ2-7, with D perhaps matching TRBD1 or TRBD2 (5 bases each). Germline V gene sequence: CDR1 SEHNR, CDR2 FQNEAQ (reference sequence). The CDR3 length is 13 residues. V dropped 5 bases and J dropped 4 bases, with 12 bases sitting between them. CDR3 nucleotide sequence: TGTGCCAGCAGCGCGAGGGACGTTTACGAGCAGTACTTC. This codes for CASSARDVYEQYF. Complete variable domain (other parts from reference TRBV7-9 and TRBJ2-7): DTGVSQNPRHKITKRGQNVTFRCDPISEHNRLYWYRQTLGQGPEFLTYFQNEAQLEKSRLLSDRFSAERPKGSFSTLEIQRTEQGDSAMYLCASSARDVYEQYFGPGTRLTVT.